These 5 T cell receptor beta chains were sequenced from one sample in a study of T cell responses to AZD1222 COVID-19 vaccine. The table came from immunoSEQ multiplex PCR; TCRdb's copy has only in-frame clones and leaves some out. The sample consists of fewer than 110,000 clones, 90% of them appearing once. The input for sequencing was peripheral blood, taken on day 0 of AZD1222 vaccination. These receptors were taken from an adult in good health.

This sequence joins TRBV9 and TRBJ1-1; unclear D gene. V was clipped by 0 bases and J by 6 bases, with 15 bases between them. Germline CDR1 reads SGDLS; CDR2 reads YYNGEE. The CDR3 has 15 residues. The CDR3 coding sequence is TGTGCCAGCAGCGTAGAAATCGTACCCCGCTCTGAAGCTTTCTTT. This gives the protein CASSVEIVPRSEAFF.

The rearrangement joins TRBV10-3 to TRBJ2-1, with D perhaps matching TRBD2 (5 bases). Germline CDR1 and CDR2: ENHRY and SYGVKD. The CDR3 consists of 14 residues. Trimming pared 4 bases from V and 0 bases from J, leaving 7 bases between. This CDR3 is CAISGGSSYNEQFF. CDR3 nucleotide sequence: TGTGCCATCAGTGGAGGGAGCTCCTACAATGAGCAGTTCTTC.

The rearrangement uses TRBV5-6 and TRBJ1-2; D perhaps matches TRBD1 (5 bases). CDR1 and CDR2 from the germline V gene are SGHDT and YYEEEE. The CDR3 loop spans 15 amino acids. Trimming stripped 7 bases from V and 3 bases from J, with 19 bases between. CDR3 nucleotides: TGTGCCAGCCAGGAGACGGGGGACGGCGACTATGGCTACACCTTC. Its translation: CASQETGDGDYGYTF.

The gene calls are TRBV2 and TRBJ2-1, with 9 bases identical to TRBD2. The V gene's germline CDR1 is SNHLY and CDR2 FYNNEI. J lost 4 bases, V lost 2 bases, and 6 bases had no gene match. This CDR3 is 16 amino acids long. The CDR3 bases are TGTGCCAGCAGTGAAAGGGAGCGGGGGGAATACAATGAGCAGTTCTTC. It yields the protein CASSERERGEYNEQFF.

In nucleotides, the CDR3 is TGTGCCAGCAGCTCCCCTCCGTTCGGGGAGAATTCACCCCTCCACTTT. It specifies CASSSPPFGENSPLHF. The chain couples TRBV7-2 to TRBJ1-6, with D hard to call. V dropped 4 bases and J dropped 7 bases, with 17 bases sitting between them. CDR1 and CDR2 (germline): SGHTA, FQGNSA. The CDR3 spans 16 residues.